This TCR beta chain is from a study of T-cell reconstitution after alpha-beta-depleted transplantation in children. A few counts support this clonotype. Antigen unknown. Study-level points and caveats: Some patients showed high day-60 TCRbeta diversity, which derived from surviving recipient T cells and thymic progenitors. About two months after transplant, alpha-beta T cells reportedly came from several hundred expanded graft clones.

CDR1 and CDR2 (germline): SNHLY, FYNNEI. CDR3 length equals 14 residues. Trimming cost V 7 bases and J 5 bases; bases outside gene matches: 7. For TCRbeta, the library was prepared with unique molecular identifiers. One entry per CDR3 protein, called by TCRdb with MiXCR from the PCR reads. The sample has 90,000 to 130,000 distinct CDR3 sequences; 10% are singletons. The receptor was isolated from a boy aged 2-9 years with acute lymphoblastic leukemia, due to receive a stem cell transplant. The sequencing used PBMCs, collected before TCRalphabeta/CD19-depleted stem cell transplant. The rearrangement uses TRBV2 and TRBJ2-5; TRBD2 aligns across 10 bases. CDR3 DNA sequence: TGTGCCAGCACTTGGACTAGCGGAGGGGAGACCCAGTACTTC. Amino acid sequence: CASTWTSGGETQYF.